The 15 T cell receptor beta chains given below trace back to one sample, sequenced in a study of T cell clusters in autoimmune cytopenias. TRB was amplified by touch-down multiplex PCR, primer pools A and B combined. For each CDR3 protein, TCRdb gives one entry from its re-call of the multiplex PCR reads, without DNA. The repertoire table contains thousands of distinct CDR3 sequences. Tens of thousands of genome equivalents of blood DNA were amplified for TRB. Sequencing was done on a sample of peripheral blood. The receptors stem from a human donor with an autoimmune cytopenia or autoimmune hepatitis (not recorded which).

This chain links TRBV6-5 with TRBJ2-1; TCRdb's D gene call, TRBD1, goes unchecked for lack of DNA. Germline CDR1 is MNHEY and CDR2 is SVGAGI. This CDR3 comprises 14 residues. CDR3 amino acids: CASSYGTGIYEQFF.

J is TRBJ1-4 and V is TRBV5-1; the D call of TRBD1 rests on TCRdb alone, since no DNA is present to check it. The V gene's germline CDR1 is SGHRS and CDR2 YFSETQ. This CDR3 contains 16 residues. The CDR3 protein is CASSPGQGVSNEKLFF.

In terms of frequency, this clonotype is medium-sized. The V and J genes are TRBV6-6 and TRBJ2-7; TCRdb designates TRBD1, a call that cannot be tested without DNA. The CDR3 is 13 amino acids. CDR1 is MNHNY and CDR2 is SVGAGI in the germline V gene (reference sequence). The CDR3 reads CASSTPGSYEQYF.

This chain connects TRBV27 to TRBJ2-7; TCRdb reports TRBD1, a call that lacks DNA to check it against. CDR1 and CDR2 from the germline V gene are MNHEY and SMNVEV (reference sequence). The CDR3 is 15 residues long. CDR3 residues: CASSLRGGGSYEQYF.

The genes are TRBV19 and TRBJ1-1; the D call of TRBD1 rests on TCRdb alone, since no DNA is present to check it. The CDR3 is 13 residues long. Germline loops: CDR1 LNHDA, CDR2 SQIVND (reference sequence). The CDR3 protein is CASIDRVGTEAFF.

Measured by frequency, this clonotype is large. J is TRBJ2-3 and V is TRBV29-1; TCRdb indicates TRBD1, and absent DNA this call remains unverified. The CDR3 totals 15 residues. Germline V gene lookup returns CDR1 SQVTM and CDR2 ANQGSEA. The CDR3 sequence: CSVAVGGRGADTQYF.

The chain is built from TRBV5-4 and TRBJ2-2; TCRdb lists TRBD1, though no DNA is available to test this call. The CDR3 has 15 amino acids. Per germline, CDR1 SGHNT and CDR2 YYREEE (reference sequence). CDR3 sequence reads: CASSLGRAVTGELVF. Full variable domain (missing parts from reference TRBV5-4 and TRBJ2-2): ETGVTQSPTHLIKTRGQQVTLRCSSQSGHNTVSWYQQALGQGPQFIFQYYREEENGRGNFPPRFSGLQFPNYSSELNVNALELDDSALYLCASSLGRAVTGELVFGEGSRLTVL.

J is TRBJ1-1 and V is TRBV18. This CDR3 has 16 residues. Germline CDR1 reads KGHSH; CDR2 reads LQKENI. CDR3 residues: CASSSYEAALNTEAFF.

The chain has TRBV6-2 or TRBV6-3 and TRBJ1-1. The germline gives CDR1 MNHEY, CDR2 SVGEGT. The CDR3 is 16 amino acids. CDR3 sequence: CASSSLRRAGITEAFF.

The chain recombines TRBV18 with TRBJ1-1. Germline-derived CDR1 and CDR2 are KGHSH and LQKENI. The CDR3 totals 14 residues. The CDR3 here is CASSPLLTETEAFF. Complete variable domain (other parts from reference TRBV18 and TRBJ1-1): NAGVMQNPRHLVRRRGQEARLRCSPMKGHSHVYWYRQLPEEGLKFMVYLQKENIIDESGMPKERFSAEFPKEGPSILRIQQVVRGDSAAYFCASSPLLTETEAFFGQGTRLTVV.

CDR3 in amino acids: CASSRDTFSTDTQYF. This chain uses TRBV12-3 or TRBV12-4 with TRBJ2-3. This CDR3 contains 15 residues.

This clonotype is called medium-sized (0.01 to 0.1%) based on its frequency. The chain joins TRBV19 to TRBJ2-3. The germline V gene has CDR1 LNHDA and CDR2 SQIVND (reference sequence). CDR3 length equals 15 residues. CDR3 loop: CASSTGLAATDTQYF.

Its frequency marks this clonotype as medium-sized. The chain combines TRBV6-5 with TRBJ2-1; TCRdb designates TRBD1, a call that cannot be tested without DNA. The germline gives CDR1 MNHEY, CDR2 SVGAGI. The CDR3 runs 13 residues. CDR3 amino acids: CASSYQGLGEQFF.

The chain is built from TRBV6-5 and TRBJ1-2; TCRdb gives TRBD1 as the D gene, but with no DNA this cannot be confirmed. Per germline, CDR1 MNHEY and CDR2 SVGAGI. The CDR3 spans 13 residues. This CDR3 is CASSFGQNYGYTF.

CDR3 sequence: CASSLNRAPRPQHF. The V call is TRBV7-9, the J call TRBJ1-5; the TCRdb call, TRBD1, lacks DNA for checking. This CDR3 is 14 amino acids long. Germline V gene sequence: CDR1 SEHNR, CDR2 FQNEAQ (reference sequence).